The 22 T cell receptor beta chains listed next were all sequenced from one sample in a study of T cells in Graves' hyperthyroidism and ophthalmopathy (dated by TCRdb to the late 2010s). The library was made by multiplex PCR. Sequencing relied on an Illumina HiSeq 2000. TCR beta CDR3 regions were amplified from RNA transcripts. The TCR CDR3 was subjected to a first round of RT-PCR using the HTBI primer set and the Qiagen OneStep RT-PCR kit. TCRdb reanalyzed the raw reads on its own, using fastp at Q25 for trimming and MiXCR for clone calling, and kept in-frame beta chains. CDR3 protein sequences are deduplicated, and each keeps its most common genes and DNA. The sample has 750,000 to 950,000 distinct CDR3 sequences on record, more than 30% of them singletons. Of the sample, approximately 10% falls within the top ten clones. The specimen was blood. The origin of the receptors is a man aged 18 to 29 with Graves' hyperthyroidism.

The gene calls are TRBV12-3 or TRBV12-4 and TRBJ1-2; no clear D gene. Trimming took 8 bases from V and 4 from J, leaving 17 bases between them. The CDR3 sequence is 14 residues long. CDR3 loop: CASGNDGGRYGYTF. The CDR3 DNA reads as TGTGCCAGCGGTAACGACGGCGGCCGCTATGGCTACACCTTC.

This chain links TRBV19 with TRBJ1-3; TRBD1 matches 11 bases. The CDR3 runs to 17 residues. Trimming at V came to 6 bases and at J to 8 bases, leaving 15 bases not matched to a gene. Germline V CDR1 and CDR2: LNHDA, SQIVND (reference sequence). The CDR3 DNA sequence: TGTGCCAGTAGCCCTGGGACAGGGGGAACAAATCGAGACACCATATATTTT. Encoded protein: CASSPGTGGTNRDTIYF. The whole variable domain, filled in from reference TRBV19 and TRBJ1-3, reads DGGITQSPKYLFRKEGQNVTLSCEQNLNHDAMYWYRQDPGQGLRLIYYSQIVNDFQKGDIAEGYSVSREKKESFPLTVTSAQKNPTAFYLCASSPGTGGTNRDTIYFGEGSWLTVV.

The V and J genes are TRBV19 and TRBJ1-2; 7 nucleotides line up with TRBD1. There are 13 residues in the CDR3. V shed 9 bases, J shed 6 bases, and the junction held 10 bases outside the gene matches. The V gene's germline CDR1 is LNHDA and CDR2 SQIVND (reference sequence). In DNA form, the CDR3 reads TGTGCCAGCATGCCGGGACAGCTAGATGGCTACACCTTC. Protein product: CASMPGQLDGYTF.

This chain connects TRBV20-1 to TRBJ2-2; D may be TRBD1 or TRBD2 (5 bases each). Germline V lookup: CDR1 DFQATT, CDR2 SNEGSKA (reference sequence). The CDR3 loop spans 13 amino acids. Trimming cost V 6 bases and J 0 bases, with 8 bases left between them. The CDR3 sequence: CSAGVPNTGELFF. In nucleotides, the CDR3 is TGCAGTGCGGGGGTGCCGAACACCGGGGAGCTGTTTTTT.

This clonotype was seen a handful of times. For the CDR3, the DNA is TGTGCCAGCAGCGACAGGGAGGCTGGGGCCAACGTCCTGACTTTC. This sequence encodes CASSDREAGANVLTF. This chain connects TRBV9 to TRBJ2-6; D is tentatively TRBD1 or TRBD2 (6 bases each). Trimming shortened V by 3 bases and J by 2 bases, and 9 bases separated the two germline ends. The germline gives CDR1 SGDLS, CDR2 YYNGEE. The CDR3 is 15 amino acids.

In regard to this clonotype: No conserved phenylalanine or tryptophan ends this CDR3, so it is likely a read error. The chain joins TRBV19 to TRBJ1-4, with D unclear. The CDR3 consists of 16 residues. The germline V gene has CDR1 LNHDA and CDR2 SQIVND (reference sequence). The CDR3 reads CASSIYSIATNERLFL. DNA of the CDR3: TGTGCCAGTAGTATCTACTCGATTGCAACTAATGAAAGACTGTTTTTA.

At least ten counts were recorded for this clonotype. V usage is TRBV7-2 and J usage is TRBJ1-6; D is unclear. V was shortened by 5 bases and J by 0 bases, with 8 bases between the two germline ends. The CDR3 extends over 15 amino acids. Germline-derived CDR1 and CDR2 are SGHTA and FQGNSA. Written as DNA, the CDR3 is TGTGCCAGCAGCGGACGGAGCTCCTATAATTCACCCCTCCACTTT. Residues: CASSGRSSYNSPLHF.

A note on this clonotype: Germline is not matched at one junction end, which may reflect a read error. The chain links TRBV29-1 to TRBJ2-5, with TRBD1 identical over 11 bases. The germline gives CDR1 SQVTM, CDR2 ANQGSEA. The CDR3 runs 13 residues. CDR3 bases: TGTGCCTCTCGGACAGGGGGCATTGAGACCCAGTACTTC. This sequence encodes CASRTGGIETQYF.

The chain joins TRBV20-1 to TRBJ1-3; D is undetermined. The V end was cut by 5 bases, the J end by 2 bases, with 13 bases between. Germline-derived CDR1 and CDR2 are DFQATT and SNEGSKA (reference sequence). CDR3 size: 14 residues. The CDR3 is CSACRSGTGNTIYF. The CDR3 coding sequence is TGCAGTGCTTGCCGTTCCGGGACTGGAAACACCATATATTTT.

This clonotype was observed at least ten times. The chain links TRBV29-1 to TRBJ2-7; maybe TRBD1 (6 bases). The CDR3 contains 13 residues. The ends were cut back, 6 bases at V and 1 base at J, with 13 bases in the middle. Germline loops: CDR1 SQVTM, CDR2 ANQGSEA. DNA of the CDR3: TGCAGCGTGCAGACAGGAGGATCCTACGAGCAGTACTTC. Translating it yields CSVQTGGSYEQYF.

V gene TRBV7-6 combines with J gene TRBJ1-5; no clear D gene. The CDR3 spans 16 residues. V was clipped by 1 base and J by 0 bases, with 10 bases between them. CDR1 is SGHVS and CDR2 is FNYEAQ in the germline V gene. The CDR3 loop reads CASSLGAGNSNQPQHF. In DNA, the CDR3 is TGTGCCAGCAGCTTAGGGGCAGGAAATAGCAATCAGCCCCAGCATTTT.

This clonotype was found a few times. The V and J genes are TRBV29-1 and TRBJ2-7; no clear D gene. Germline V lookup: CDR1 SQVTM, CDR2 ANQGSEA. The CDR3 is 15 residues long. V lost 4 bases to trimming and J lost 7 bases, with 23 bases between them. CDR3 sequence: CSVALVGPSPNEQYF. CDR3 sequence (DNA): TGCAGCGTTGCGCTCGTGGGCCCCTCCCCCAATGAGCAGTACTTC.

The chain joins TRBV7-2 to TRBJ1-5; D is possibly TRBD1 (5 bases). V shed 5 bases and J shed 3 bases, with 20 bases lying between them. CDR1 and CDR2 from the germline V gene are SGHTA and FQGNSA. The CDR3 spans 17 residues. The CDR3 loop reads CASSQGMGGVNNQPQHF. In nucleotides, the CDR3 is TGTGCCAGCAGCCAAGGCATGGGGGGGGTAAACAATCAGCCCCAGCATTTT.

The CDR3 is CASSQQGSKTEAFF. The DNA for the CDR3 is TGTGCCAGCAGCCAACAGGGATCTAAGACTGAAGCTTTCTTT. V and J are TRBV25-1 and TRBJ1-1; D is perhaps TRBD1 (6 bases). The V end lost 6 bases, the J end lost 5 bases, and 16 bases lay between the germline ends. The CDR3 totals 14 residues. The germline V gene encodes CDR1 MGHDK and CDR2 SYGVNS.

V is TRBV5-1 and J is TRBJ1-1; maybe TRBD1 (5 bases). Trimming removed 0 bases at V and 3 bases at J, with 9 bases between. Germline lookup yields CDR1 SGHRS and CDR2 YFSETQ. CDR3 size: 14 residues. For the CDR3, the DNA is TGCGCCAGCAGCTTGGTTCCGGGGGACACTGAAGCTTTCTTT. Translating it yields CASSLVPGDTEAFF.

This clonotype was counted only a few times. The chain links TRBV4-1 to TRBJ2-6; no definite D call. Germline CDR1 MGHRA, CDR2 YSYEKL. V gave up 1 base and J gave up 4 bases, with 5 bases separating them. This CDR3 region has 14 residues. The CDR3 DNA reads TGCGCCAGCAGCCAAGGTCGGGGGGCCAACGTCCTGACTTTC. This sequence encodes CASSQGRGANVLTF.

The table lists this clonotype with a few counts. The chain employs TRBV14 and TRBJ1-1, with 9 bases aligning to TRBD1. The CDR3 has 14 amino acids. Germline CDR1 is SGHDN and CDR2 is FVKESK. Unmatched junction bases numbered 7, after V lost 5 bases and J lost 6 bases. In nucleotides, the CDR3 is TGTGCCAGCAGCTCCGGGACAGGGATCCCTGAAGCTTTCTTT. Its translation: CASSSGTGIPEAFF.

This clonotype showed up just a few times. The CDR3 loop reads CASSSTSPSYEQYF. Written as DNA, the CDR3 is TGTGCCAGCAGCAGTACTAGCCCCTCCTACGAGCAGTACTTC. V and J are TRBV7-2 and TRBJ2-7; D might be TRBD2 (6 bases). Germline assignment: CDR1 SGHTA and CDR2 FQGNSA. The CDR3 sequence is 14 residues long. V lost 5 bases, J lost 0 bases, and 11 bases lay in between.

This clonotype has more than one count but fewer than ten. The chain has TRBV7-9 and TRBJ1-4; no reliable D call. The germline V and J ends were trimmed by 4 bases and 0 bases, with 6 bases remaining between them. Germline-derived CDR1 and CDR2 are SEHNR and FQNEAQ (reference sequence). The length of the CDR3 is 14 residues. The CDR3, as DNA: TGTGCCAGCAGCTGGGATCCAACTAATGAAAAACTGTTTTTT. Translating gives CASSWDPTNEKLFF.

This clonotype has more than one count but fewer than ten. DNA of the CDR3: TGCGCCGCATGCTTACGGGGGGGCGTTCCGAACACCGGGGAGCTGTTTTTT. Amino acids: CAACLRGGVPNTGELFF. V is TRBV10-2 and J is TRBJ2-2; the match to TRBD2 covers 8 bases. Germline V gene lookup returns CDR1 WSHSY and CDR2 SAAADI. The CDR3 covers 17 residues. The J segment lost 0 bases and the V segment lost 11 bases, leaving 14 bases of the junction unmatched.

This clonotype was observed a handful of times. The CDR3 DNA sequence: TGTGCCAGCAGTGAAGCTCCAGTTAATGAAAAACTGTTTTTT. Translating gives CASSEAPVNEKLFF. The chain recombines TRBV14 with TRBJ1-4; no reliable D call. Trimming removed 6 bases from V and 4 bases from J, with 12 bases in between. Germline V gene lookup returns CDR1 SGHDN and CDR2 FVKESK. CDR3 length: 14 amino acids.

This clonotype was picked up many times. The rearrangement links TRBV20-1 to TRBJ2-7; tentatively, D is TRBD1 (6 bases). CDR1 is DFQATT and CDR2 is SNEGSKA in the germline V gene (reference sequence). The CDR3 is made up of 13 amino acids. V lost 2 bases and J lost 2, with 10 bases in between. The CDR3 DNA reads TGCAGTGCTAGAACGGACAGTCCCTACGAGCAGTACTTC. It encodes CSARTDSPYEQYF.